Listed below are T cell receptor beta chains from one sample, sequenced in a study of tumor-infiltrating lymphocytes in primary liver carcinoma. TCRdb processed the multiplex PCR reads anew with MiXCR; each CDR3 protein has one entry. The sample shows about 54,000 distinct CDR3 sequences, around three quarters of them seen only once. Sequences were obtained from liver tumor tissue from sampling region 2. Every receptor here comes from a man in his forties with primary liver carcinoma and hepatitis B virus infection. The CDR3 runs from the conserved cysteine through the conserved F or W. The order of the fields is J gene, V gene, D gene, clone size, CDR3 DNA, CDR3 protein. The D gene is left open where the match is weak. For some rows the clone size is stated as once, few or many, or as a class when expanded; others skip it.

>TRBJ1-1|TRBV11-2|.|.
TGTGCCAGCATCCTAGGGTACACTGAAGTTTTCTTT
CASILGYTEVFF
>TRBJ2-2|TRBV21-1|.|many
TGTGCCAGCAGACCAGGGGGTGTGCCCGGGGAGCTGTTTTTT
CASRPGGVPGELFF
>TRBJ1-4|TRBV11-2|.|.
TGTGCCAGTAGCGCCGACCCCCAGGACGGGCGATCTAATGAAAAACTGTTTTTC
CASSADPQDGRSNEKLFF
>TRBJ2-5|TRBV29-1|.|.
TGCAACGTTGAAATAGTCGGGGAGACCCAGTACTTC
CNVEIVGETQYF
>TRBJ2-3|TRBV6-5|.|.
TGTGCCAGCATGGGAGTGGGTACCGATACGGAGTATTTT
CASMGVGTDTEYF
>TRBJ1-6|TRBV10-3|.|.
TGTGCCAACATGCAAGGGTTCGAATCACCCCTCCACTTT
CANMQGFESPLHF
>TRBJ1-1|TRBV11-2|.|.
TGTGCCAGCAGCCTAATGGGGGGATGGGGGTTCGGCACTGAAGCTTTCTTT
CASSLMGGWGFGTEAFF
>TRBJ2-3|TRBV11-2|.|once
TGTGCCAGCAGCTTAGAGGAACTATCGTGGACAGATACGCAATATTTT
CASSLEELSWTDTQYF
>TRBJ2-1|TRBV11-2|TRBD2|.
TGTGCCAGCAGCATTAGCGGGAGCGAGCAGTCCTTC
CASSISGSEQSF
>TRBJ2-7|TRBV11-2|.|.
TGTGCCAGCAACTTAACTAACGCTGCCTACGAGCAGTACTTC
CASNLTNAAYEQYF
>TRBJ2-2|TRBV4-1|.|once
TGCGCCAGCAGCAAAAGTATGGACGGAAAGCTGTTTTTT
CASSKSMDGKLFF
>TRBJ2-5|TRBV11-2|.|.
TGTGCCAGTAGATCCCGGGACTCGGCCCACCTAGCGACCCAATACTTC
CASRSRDSAHLATQYF
>TRBJ1-2|TRBV12-3/TRBV12-4|.|.
TGTGCCAGCAGTACCACAAGGGGGGTTCTTGGCTACACCTTC
CASSTTRGVLGYTF
>TRBJ2-1|TRBV29-1|TRBD1|.
TGTAGCATTGTTGGACAGGGACATTTCAATGAGCAGTTCTTC
CSIVGQGHFNEQFF
>TRBJ2-7|TRBV5-1|.|many
TGCGCCAGCAGCTTGCAACCTACTGGCGGGGAGCAGTACTTC
CASSLQPTGGEQYF
>TRBJ2-1|TRBV11-2|.|many
TGTGCCAGCAGCCGTACAGAAGGGAGATTAGCGAGGCCCAATGAGCGGTTCTTC
CASSRTEGRLARPNERFF
>TRBJ1-2|TRBV6-5|TRBD1|.
TGTCCCAGCAGTTATATAAGGACAGGCAGTCCCTATGGCTACACCTTC
CPSSYIRTGSPYGYTF
>TRBJ2-1|TRBV6-5|TRBD2|.
TGTGCCAGCAGTTCCGGTGGACTAGTGGGATACGATGAGCAGTTCTTC
CASSSGGLVGYDEQFF
>TRBJ2-7|TRBV19|TRBD2|.
TGTGCCAGAAGTCCACGGACTAGCGGCTTCTACGAGCAGTACTTC
CARSPRTSGFYEQYF
>TRBJ2-2|TRBV6-5|.|once
TGTGCCATCAGCTACGCAGTGCATGGCACCGGGGAGCTGTTTTTT
CAISYAVHGTGELFF
>TRBJ2-1|TRBV10-1|.|.
TGCGCCAGCACCGACGTCTGGGTACCTTACAATGAGCAGTTCTTC
CASTDVWVPYNEQFF
>TRBJ2-3|TRBV10-1|.|many
TGCGCCAGTGCTCCCGGAGGGGCCTCTGCAGATACGCAGTATTTT
CASAPGGASADTQYF
>TRBJ2-1|TRBV11-2|TRBD1|.
TGTGTCAGCAGCCGGACAGGAGATCGGGCCAATGAGCAGTTCTTC
CVSSRTGDRANEQFF
>TRBJ2-1|TRBV12-3/TRBV12-4|.|once
TGTGCCGGCAGTTTTACAAGAGTTAATGAGCAGTTCTTC
CAGSFTRVNEQFF